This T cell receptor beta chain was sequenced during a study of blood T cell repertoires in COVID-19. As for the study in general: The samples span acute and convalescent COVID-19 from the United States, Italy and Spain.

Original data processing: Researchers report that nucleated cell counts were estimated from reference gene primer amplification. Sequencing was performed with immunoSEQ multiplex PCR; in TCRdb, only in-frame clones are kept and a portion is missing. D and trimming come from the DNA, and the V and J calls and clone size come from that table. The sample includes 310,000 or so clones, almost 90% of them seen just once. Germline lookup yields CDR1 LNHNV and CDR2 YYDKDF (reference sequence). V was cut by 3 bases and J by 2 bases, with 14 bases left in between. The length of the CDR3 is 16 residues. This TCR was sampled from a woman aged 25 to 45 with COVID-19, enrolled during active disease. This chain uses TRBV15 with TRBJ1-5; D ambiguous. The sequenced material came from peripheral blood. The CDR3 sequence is CATSSLLGLGNQPQHF. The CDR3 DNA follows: TGTGCCACCAGCAGTCTACTCGGACTCGGCAATCAGCCCCAGCATTTT.